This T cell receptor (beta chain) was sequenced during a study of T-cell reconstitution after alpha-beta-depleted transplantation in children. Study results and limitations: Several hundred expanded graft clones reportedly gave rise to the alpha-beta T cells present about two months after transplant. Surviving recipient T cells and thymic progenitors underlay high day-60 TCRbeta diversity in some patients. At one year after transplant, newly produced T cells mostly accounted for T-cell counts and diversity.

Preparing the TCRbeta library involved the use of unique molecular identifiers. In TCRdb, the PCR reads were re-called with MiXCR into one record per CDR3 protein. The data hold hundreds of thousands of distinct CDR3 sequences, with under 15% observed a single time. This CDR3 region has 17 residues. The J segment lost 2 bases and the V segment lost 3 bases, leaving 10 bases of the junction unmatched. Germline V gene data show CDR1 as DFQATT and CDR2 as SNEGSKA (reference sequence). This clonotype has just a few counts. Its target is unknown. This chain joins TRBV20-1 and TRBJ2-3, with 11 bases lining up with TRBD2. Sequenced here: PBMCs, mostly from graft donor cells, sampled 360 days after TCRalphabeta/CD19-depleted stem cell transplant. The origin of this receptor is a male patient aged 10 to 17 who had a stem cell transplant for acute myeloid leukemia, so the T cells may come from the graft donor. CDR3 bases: TGCAGTGCTAGCTGGGGTGTAGCGGGAGGGGACACAGATACGCAGTATTTT. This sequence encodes CSASWGVAGGDTDTQYF.